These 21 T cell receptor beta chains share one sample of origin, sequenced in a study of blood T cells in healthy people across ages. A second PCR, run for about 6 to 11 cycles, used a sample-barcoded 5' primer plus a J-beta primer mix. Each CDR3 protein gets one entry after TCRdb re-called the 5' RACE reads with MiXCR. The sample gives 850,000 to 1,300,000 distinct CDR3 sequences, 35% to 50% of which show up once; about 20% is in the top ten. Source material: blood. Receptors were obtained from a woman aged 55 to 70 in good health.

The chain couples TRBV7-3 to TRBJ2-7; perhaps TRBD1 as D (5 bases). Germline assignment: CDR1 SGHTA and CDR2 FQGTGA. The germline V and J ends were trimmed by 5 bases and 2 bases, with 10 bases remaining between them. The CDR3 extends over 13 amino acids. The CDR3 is CASSPLGPYEQYF. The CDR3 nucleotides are TGTGCCAGCAGCCCTCTGGGGCCCTACGAGCAGTACTTC. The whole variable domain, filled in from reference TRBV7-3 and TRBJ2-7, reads GAGVSQTPSNKVTEKGKYVELRCDPISGHTALYWYRQSLGQGPEFLIYFQGTGAADDSGLPNDRFFAVRPEGSVSTLKIQRTERGDSAVYLCASSPLGPYEQYFGPGTRLTVT.

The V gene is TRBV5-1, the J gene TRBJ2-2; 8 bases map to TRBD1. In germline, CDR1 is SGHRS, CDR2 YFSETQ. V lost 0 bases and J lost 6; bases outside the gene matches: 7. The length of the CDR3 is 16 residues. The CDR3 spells CASSLATGAKAGELFF. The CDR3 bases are TGCGCCAGCAGCTTGGCGACAGGGGCCAAAGCCGGGGAGCTGTTTTTT. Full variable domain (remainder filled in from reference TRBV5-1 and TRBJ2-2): KAGVTQTPRYLIKTRGQQVTLSCSPISGHRSVSWYQQTPGQGLQFLFEYFSETQRNKGNFPGRFSGRQFSNSRSEMNVSTLELGDSALYLCASSLATGAKAGELFFGEGSRLTVL.

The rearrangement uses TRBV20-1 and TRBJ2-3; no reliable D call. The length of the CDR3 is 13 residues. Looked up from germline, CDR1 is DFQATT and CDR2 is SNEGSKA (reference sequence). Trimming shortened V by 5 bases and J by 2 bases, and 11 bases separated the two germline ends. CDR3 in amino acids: CSAVIYHTDTQYF. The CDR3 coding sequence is TGCAGTGCTGTCATTTACCACACAGATACGCAGTATTTT.

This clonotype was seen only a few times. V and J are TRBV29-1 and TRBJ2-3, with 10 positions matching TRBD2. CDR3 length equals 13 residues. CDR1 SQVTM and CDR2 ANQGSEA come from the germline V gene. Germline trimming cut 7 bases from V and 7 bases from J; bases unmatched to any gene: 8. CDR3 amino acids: CSAPGTSVNTQYF. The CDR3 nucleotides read TGCAGCGCGCCCGGGACTAGCGTAAATACGCAGTATTTT.

This CDR3 reads CASSSQVAYSTDTQYF. The CDR3 DNA sequence: TGTGCCAGCAGCTCCCAAGTAGCGTACAGCACAGATACGCAGTATTTT. The rearrangement uses TRBV7-2 and TRBJ2-3; D is perhaps TRBD2 (5 bases). The CDR3 sequence is 16 residues long. Trimming took 4 bases from V and 0 from J, leaving 14 bases between them. Germline V gives CDR1 SGHTA, CDR2 FQGNSA. Using reference TRBV7-2 and TRBJ2-3 for the parts outside the CDR3, the full variable domain is GAGVSQSPSNKVTEKGKDVELRCDPISGHTALYWYRQSLGQGLEFLIYFQGNSAPDKSGLPSDRFSAERTGGSVSTLTIQRTQQEDSAVYLCASSSQVAYSTDTQYFGPGTRLTVL.

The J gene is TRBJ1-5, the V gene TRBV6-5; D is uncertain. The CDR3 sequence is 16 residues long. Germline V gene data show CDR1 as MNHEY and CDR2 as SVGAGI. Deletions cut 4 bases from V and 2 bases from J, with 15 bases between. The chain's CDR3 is CASSLTLSSGNQPQHF. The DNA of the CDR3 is TGTGCCAGCAGTTTAACATTATCAAGCGGCAATCAGCCCCAGCATTTT.

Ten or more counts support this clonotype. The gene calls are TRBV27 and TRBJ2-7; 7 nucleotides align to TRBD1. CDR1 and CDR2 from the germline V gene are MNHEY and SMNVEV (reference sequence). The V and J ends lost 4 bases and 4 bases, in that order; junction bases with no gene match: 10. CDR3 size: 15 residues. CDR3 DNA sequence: TGTGCCAGCAGTTCTCAGGGACAGCTGCCGTACGAGCAGTACTTC. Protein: CASSSQGQLPYEQYF.

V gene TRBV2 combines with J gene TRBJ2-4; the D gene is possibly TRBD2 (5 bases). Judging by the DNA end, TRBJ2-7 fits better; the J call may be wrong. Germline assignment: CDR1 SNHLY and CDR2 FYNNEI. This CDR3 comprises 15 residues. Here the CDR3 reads CASRLRVIAGDEQYF. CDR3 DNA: TGTGCCAGCAGACTGAGGGTAATCGCTGGGGACGAGCAGTACTTC.

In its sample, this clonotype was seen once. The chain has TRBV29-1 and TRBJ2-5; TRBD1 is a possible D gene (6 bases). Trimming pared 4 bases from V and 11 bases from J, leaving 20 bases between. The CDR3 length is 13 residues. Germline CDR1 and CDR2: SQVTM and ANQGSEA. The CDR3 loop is CSVGGQRGKEQYF. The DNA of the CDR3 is TGCAGCGTTGGTGGACAGAGGGGGAAGGAGCAGTACTTC.

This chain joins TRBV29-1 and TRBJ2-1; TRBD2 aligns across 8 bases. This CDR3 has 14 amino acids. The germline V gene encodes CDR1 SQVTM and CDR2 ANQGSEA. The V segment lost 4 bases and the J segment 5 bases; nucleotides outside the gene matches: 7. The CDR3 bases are TGCAGCGTTGTCTTCGGGAGGGCTGACAATGAGCAGTTCTTC. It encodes CSVVFGRADNEQFF.

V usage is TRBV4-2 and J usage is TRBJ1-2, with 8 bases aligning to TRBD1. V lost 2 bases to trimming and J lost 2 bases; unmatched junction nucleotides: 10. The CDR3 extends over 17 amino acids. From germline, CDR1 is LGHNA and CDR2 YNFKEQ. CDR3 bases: TGTGCCAGCAGCCAACCAGAAAGGACAGGGCAAAACTATGGCTACACCTTC. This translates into CASSQPERTGQNYGYTF.

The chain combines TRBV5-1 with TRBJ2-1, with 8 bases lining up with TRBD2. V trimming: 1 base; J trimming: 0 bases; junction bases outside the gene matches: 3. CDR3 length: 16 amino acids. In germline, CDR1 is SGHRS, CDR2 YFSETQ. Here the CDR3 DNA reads TGCGCCAGCAGCTTGACGGGAGGGAGCTCCTACAATGAGCAGTTCTTC. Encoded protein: CASSLTGGSSYNEQFF.

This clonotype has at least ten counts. The CDR3 nucleotides read TGCGCCAGCAGCTTGGGACAGGTATCAAACGAGCAGTACTTC. It codes for CASSLGQVSNEQYF. This chain uses TRBV5-1 with TRBJ2-7, with D possibly TRBD1 on 6 matching bases. Germline CDR1 and CDR2: SGHRS and YFSETQ. V lost 0 bases, J lost 5 bases, and 12 bases lay in between. The length of the CDR3 is 14 residues.

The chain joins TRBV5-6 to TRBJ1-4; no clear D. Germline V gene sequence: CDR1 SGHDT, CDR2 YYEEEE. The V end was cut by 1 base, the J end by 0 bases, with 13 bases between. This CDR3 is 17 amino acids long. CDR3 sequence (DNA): TGTGCCAGCAGCTTGATTTCCAGAGCCGCAACTAATGAAAAACTGTTTTTT. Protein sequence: CASSLISRAATNEKLFF.

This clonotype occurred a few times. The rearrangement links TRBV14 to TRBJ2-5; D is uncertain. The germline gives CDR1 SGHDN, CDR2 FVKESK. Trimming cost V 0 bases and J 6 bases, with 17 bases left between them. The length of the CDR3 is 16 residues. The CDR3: CASSQEFNGPSKTQYF. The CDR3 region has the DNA TGTGCCAGCAGCCAAGAGTTCAACGGGCCTAGTAAGACCCAGTACTTC.

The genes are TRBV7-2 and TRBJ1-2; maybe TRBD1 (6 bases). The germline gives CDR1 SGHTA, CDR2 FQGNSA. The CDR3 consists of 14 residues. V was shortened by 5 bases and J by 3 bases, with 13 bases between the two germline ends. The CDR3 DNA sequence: TGTGCCAGCAGCCCACAGGGAACCTACTATGGCTACACCTTC. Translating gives CASSPQGTYYGYTF. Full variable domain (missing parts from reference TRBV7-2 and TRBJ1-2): GAGVSQSPSNKVTEKGKDVELRCDPISGHTALYWYRQSLGQGLEFLIYFQGNSAPDKSGLPSDRFSAERTGGSVSTLTIQRTQQEDSAVYLCASSPQGTYYGYTFGSGTRLTVV.

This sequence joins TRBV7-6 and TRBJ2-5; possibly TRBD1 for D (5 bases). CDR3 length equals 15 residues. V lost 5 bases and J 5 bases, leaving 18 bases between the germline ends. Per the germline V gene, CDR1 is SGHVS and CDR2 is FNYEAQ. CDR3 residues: CASSSQRGRAETQYF. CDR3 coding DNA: TGTGCCAGCAGCAGCCAGCGAGGCAGGGCTGAGACCCAGTACTTC.

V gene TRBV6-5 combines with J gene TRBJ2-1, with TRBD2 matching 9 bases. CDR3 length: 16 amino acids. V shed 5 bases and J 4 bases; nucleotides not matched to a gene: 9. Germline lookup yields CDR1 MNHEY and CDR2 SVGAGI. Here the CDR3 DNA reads TGTGCCAGCAGTCGAGCGGTGCGGGAGGGGTACAATGAGCAGTTCTTC. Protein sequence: CASSRAVREGYNEQFF.

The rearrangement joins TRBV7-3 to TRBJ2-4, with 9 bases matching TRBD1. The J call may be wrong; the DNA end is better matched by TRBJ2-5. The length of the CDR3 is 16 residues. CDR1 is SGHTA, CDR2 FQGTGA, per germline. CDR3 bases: TGTGCCAGCAGCTTAAGGGGGACAGGGTATTTCGAGACCCAGTACTTC. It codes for CASSLRGTGYFETQYF.

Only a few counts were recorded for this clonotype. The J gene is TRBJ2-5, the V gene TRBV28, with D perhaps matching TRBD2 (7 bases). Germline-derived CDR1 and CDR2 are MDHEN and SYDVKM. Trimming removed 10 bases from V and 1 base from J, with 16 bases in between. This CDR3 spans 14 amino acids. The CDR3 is CATAWGGAQETQYF. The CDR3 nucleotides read TGTGCCACCGCCTGGGGGGGGGCCCAAGAGACCCAGTACTTC.

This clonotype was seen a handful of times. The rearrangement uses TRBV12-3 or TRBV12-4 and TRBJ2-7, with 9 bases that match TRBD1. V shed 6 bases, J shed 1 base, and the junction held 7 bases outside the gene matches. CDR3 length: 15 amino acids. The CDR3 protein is CASRGTGGSSYEQYF. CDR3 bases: TGTGCCAGCAGGGGTACAGGGGGCTCTTCCTACGAGCAGTACTTC.